This T cell receptor (beta chain) came from a study of cytomegalovirus exposure and HLA in healthy donors. Study-wide background: Later analysis reported that the roughly 120 validation repertoires shared the platform of the roughly 680 first-cohort repertoires. General observations from the study: In vitro work confirmed that three CMV-associated chains recognize CMV antigens. One later analysis, an examination of the 100 to 150 validation repertoires, found that first-cohort TCR clusters tended to co-occur in them.

In the case of this clone: The antigen is unknown.

The study drew the donors from its roughly 130-subject validation cohort, separate from the roughly 700-subject first cohort. Profiling relied on immunoSEQ multiplex PCR, and the TCRdb table lists in-frame clones only, not all of them. The table includes about 95,000 clones, roughly 85% detected once. The CDR3 is 13 residues long. Germline V gene sequence: CDR1 LNHDA, CDR2 SQIVND (reference sequence). Losses at the gene ends were 4 bases for V and 7 bases for J; bases not matched to a gene: 3. The chain combines TRBV19 with TRBJ2-1, with TRBD1 matching 8 bases. Sequences were obtained from PBMCs. The receptor was derived from a man between 18 and 29 years old in good health and CMV-seropositive. DNA of the CDR3: TGTGCCAGTAGTACCAACAGGGGGAATGAGCAGTTCTTC. It translates to CASSTNRGNEQFF.